One sample yielded the 2 T cell receptor beta chains listed below, sequenced in a study of blood T cell repertoires in COVID-19. Generated by immunoSEQ multiplex PCR, the TCRdb table keeps only in-frame clones and is missing some. In the table there are 30,000 or so clones, around 93% of which are singletons. The specimen sequenced was peripheral blood. These receptors all stem from a human donor with active COVID-19. The donor label of this sample is uncertain.

V usage is TRBV9 and J usage is TRBJ2-5, with 10 bases that match TRBD2. V was clipped by 0 bases and J by 3 bases; unmatched bases: 14. CDR3 length: 19 residues. Germline-derived CDR1 and CDR2 are SGDLS and YYNGEE. DNA for the CDR3: TGTGCCAGCAGCGTAGTGCAGGGAGCGGGGGGGCTCGGAGAAGAGACCCAGTACTTC. Amino acids: CASSVVQGAGGLGEETQYF.

J is TRBJ1-1 and V is TRBV9; D might be TRBD1 (5 bases). The germline gives CDR1 SGDLS, CDR2 YYNGEE. The ends were cut back, 6 bases at V and 8 bases at J, with 14 bases in the middle. The CDR3 is 12 amino acids. The CDR3 DNA reads TGTGCCAGCACCGGACCGGGGGGAGAAGCTTTCTTT. Encoded protein: CASTGPGGEAFF.